This TCR beta chain was found in a study of identical twins. Study outcomes and limitations: The study found weaker excess twin sharing in beta out-of-frame sequences. Conclusions were based on cross-sectional statistical analysis, without following the same donors.

Trimming removed 4 bases from V and 5 bases from J, with 10 bases in between. CDR1 SGHTA and CDR2 FQGNSA come from the germline V gene. The CDR3 has 13 residues. In TCRdb, the 5' RACE reads were re-called with MiXCR into one record per CDR3 protein. This table has around 570,000 distinct CDR3 sequences, more than 9% appearing once. Only healthy Caucasians were enrolled as donors. This clonotype was seen a few times. Its cognate antigen is unknown. This sample also appeared in a second study, on yellow fever vaccine responses in identical twins.

This TCR was recovered from a woman in her late teens or twenties in good health. The sequencing input was PBMCs. The chain joins TRBV7-2 to TRBJ2-3; D call uncertain. The CDR3 reads CASSSKWQDTQYF. The CDR3 nucleotides read TGTGCCAGCAGCTCCAAGTGGCAAGATACGCAGTATTTT.